Below, one T cell receptor beta chain is given with its context. Its antigen is as yet unknown. The use of a sample-barcoded 5' primer and a J-beta primer mix characterized a second PCR of roughly 6 to 12 cycles. TCRdb re-called the 5' RACE reads through MiXCR, storing one row per CDR3 protein. The repertoire holds about 590,000 distinct CDR3 sequences, approximately 30% seen once, with roughly 14% in the top ten. The CDR3 is made up of 19 amino acids. Unmatched junction bases numbered 15, after V lost 3 bases and J lost 3 bases. Per the germline V gene, CDR1 is SEHNR and CDR2 is FQNEAQ (reference sequence). These data belong to a study of blood T cells in healthy people across ages. Study-wide points: Age showed a roughly linear inverse relationship with TCR beta diversity per million T cells. Both naive CD4+ cell counts and diversity were greater in long-lived donors than in aged donors.

The chain is built from TRBV7-9 and TRBJ2-3; 10 bases fit TRBD2. This clonotype was obtained from a woman of 80 years or more in good health. The specimen was blood. The CDR3 loop reads CASSFPLTSGRFSTDTQYF. The CDR3 DNA sequence: TGTGCCAGCAGCTTTCCCTTGACTAGCGGGCGGTTTAGTACAGATACGCAGTATTTT.